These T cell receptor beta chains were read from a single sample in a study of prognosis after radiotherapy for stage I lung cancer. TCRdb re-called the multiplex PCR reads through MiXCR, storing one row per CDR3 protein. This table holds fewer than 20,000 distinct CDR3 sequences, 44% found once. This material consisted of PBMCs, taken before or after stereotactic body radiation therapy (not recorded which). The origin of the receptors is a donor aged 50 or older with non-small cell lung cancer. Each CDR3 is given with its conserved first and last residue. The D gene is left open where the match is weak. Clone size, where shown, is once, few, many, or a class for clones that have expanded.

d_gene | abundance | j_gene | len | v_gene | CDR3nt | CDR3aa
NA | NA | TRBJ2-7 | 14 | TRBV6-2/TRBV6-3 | TGTGCCAGCAGTTACGGTCGTTTTGTCTACGAGCAGTACTTC | CASSYGRFVYEQYF
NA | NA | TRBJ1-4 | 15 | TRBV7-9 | TGTGCCAACAGCGCACAGGGAGGCGGAGATGAAAAACTGTTTTTT | CANSAQGGGDEKLFF
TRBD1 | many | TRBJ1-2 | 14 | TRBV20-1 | TGCAGTGCTACCACTCCGACAGGGCACTATGGCTACACCTTC | CSATTPTGHYGYTF
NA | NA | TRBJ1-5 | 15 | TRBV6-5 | TGTGCCAGCAGTTACACCGGCCTTAGCAATCAGCCCCAGCATTTT | CASSYTGLSNQPQHF
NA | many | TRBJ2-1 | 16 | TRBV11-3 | TGTGCCAGCAGCCCTCAGCCAAGCGGAGTCAACAATGAGCAGTTCTTC | CASSPQPSGVNNEQFF
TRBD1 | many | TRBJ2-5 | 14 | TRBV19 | TGTGCCAGTAGTTCTGACAGGGGGAGAGGGACCCAGTACTTC | CASSSDRGRGTQYF
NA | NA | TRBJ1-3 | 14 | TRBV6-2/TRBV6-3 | TGTGCCAGCAGGTTAAGGACGGTTGGAAACACCATATATTTT | CASRLRTVGNTIYF
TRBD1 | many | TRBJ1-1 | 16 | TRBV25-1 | TGTGCCAGCAGTAAGGGACAGGGTGGCTGGTTCGCTGAAGCTTTCTTT | CASSKGQGGWFAEAFF
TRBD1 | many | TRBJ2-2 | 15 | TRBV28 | TGTGCCAGCAGCCCGGACAGGTTAAAGTCCGGGGAGCTGTTTTTT | CASSPDRLKSGELFF
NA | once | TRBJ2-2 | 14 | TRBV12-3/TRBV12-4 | TGTGCCAGCAGTTTACAGGGGATGGGCGGGGAGCTGTTTTTT | CASSLQGMGGELFF
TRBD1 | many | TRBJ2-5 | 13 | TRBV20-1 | TGCAGTGCGGAACAGGGGGCGTATGAGACCCAGTACTTC | CSAEQGAYETQYF
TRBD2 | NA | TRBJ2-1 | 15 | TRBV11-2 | TGTGCCAGCAGCTTAGCCCGGCGGGGGTACAATGAGCAGTTCTTC | CASSLARRGYNEQFF
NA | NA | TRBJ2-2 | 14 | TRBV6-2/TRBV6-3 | TGTGCCAGCATTTACGGGGAGAACACCTGGGAGCTGTTTTTT | CASIYGENTWELFF
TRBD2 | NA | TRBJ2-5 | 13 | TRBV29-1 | TGCAGCGTTGTAGGGCTAGCGGTAGAGACCCAGTACTTC | CSVVGLAVETQYF
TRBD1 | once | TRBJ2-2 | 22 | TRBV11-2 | TGTGCCAGCAGCCTACCCGCCGGGACAGGGTGGCTCGAGCGTCTTAGGACCGGGGAGCTGTTTTTT | CASSLPAGTGWLERLRTGELFF
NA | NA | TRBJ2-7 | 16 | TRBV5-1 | TGCGCCAGCAGCCTTGGACCCATAGCGCTAGCCTACGAGCAGTACTTC | CASSLGPIALAYEQYF
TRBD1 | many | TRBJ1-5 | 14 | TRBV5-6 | TGTGCCAGCAGCTACAGGGGTAGCAATCAGCCCCAGCATTTT | CASSYRGSNQPQHF
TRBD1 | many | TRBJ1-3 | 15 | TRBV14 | TGTGCCAGCAGCCAGATCGGGACAGGGGGAAACACCATATATTTT | CASSQIGTGGNTIYF
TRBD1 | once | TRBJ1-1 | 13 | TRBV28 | TGTGCCAGCAGTAGGACAGGGCAGACTGAAGCTTTCTTT | CASSRTGQTEAFF
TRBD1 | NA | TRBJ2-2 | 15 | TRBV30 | TGTGCCTGGAGTGTGCCGGGACAGAATTCTTGGGAGCTGTTTTTT | CAWSVPGQNSWELFF
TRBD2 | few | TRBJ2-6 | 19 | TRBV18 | TGTGCCAGCTCACCACGACTAGCGGGGGCCCGCTCTGGGGCCAACGTCCTGACTTTC | CASSPRLAGARSGANVLTF